The rows below give T cell receptor beta chains drawn from one sample of a study of CD8+ T cells in alopecia areata. Sequencing used immunoSEQ multiplex PCR; TCRdb keeps in-frame clones, though not all of them. The table includes some 110,000 clones, about 61% detected once. Sequenced here: CD8+ T cells sorted from blood, sampled at week 4, from a patient treated with tofacitinib. All receptors come from a human donor with alopecia areata. Both conserved end residues are part of each CDR3. D genes are given only for firm matches. Not every row has a clone size; where given, it reads once, few, many or a size class.

cdr3_nt: TGTGCCAGCAGTTTCCGTCGACACGGCCAAGAGACCCAGTACTTC
cdr3_aa: CASSFRRHGQETQYF
v_call: TRBV28
j_call: TRBJ2-5
clone_size: -
d_call: -

cdr3_nt: TGTGCCAGCAGTCACTCGCTACAGGGGGGGTCTGGCTACACCTTC
cdr3_aa: CASSHSLQGGSGYTF
v_call: TRBV27
j_call: TRBJ1-2
clone_size: -
d_call: TRBD1

cdr3_nt: TGTGCCAGCAGGCCCAGGGGGTACAACGAGCAGTACTTC
cdr3_aa: CASRPRGYNEQYF
v_call: TRBV28
j_call: TRBJ2-7
clone_size: -
d_call: TRBD1

cdr3_nt: TGTGCCAGCAGCTTAACGTGGAGCTCTGGGGCCAACGTCCTGACTTTC
cdr3_aa: CASSLTWSSGANVLTF
v_call: TRBV7-8
j_call: TRBJ2-6
clone_size: -
d_call: -

cdr3_nt: TGTGCCAGCAGCTTGGGGACCCCGCAAGAGCAGTACTTC
cdr3_aa: CASSLGTPQEQYF
v_call: TRBV5-6
j_call: TRBJ2-7
clone_size: -
d_call: -

cdr3_nt: TGTGCCAGCACCCTAGCGGGGGGGCCTGACGGGGAGCTGTTTTTT
cdr3_aa: CASTLAGGPDGELFF
v_call: TRBV28
j_call: TRBJ2-2
clone_size: once
d_call: TRBD2

cdr3_nt: TGTGCCAGCAGCTTTACCATCATCGGAAAATCGAACACCGGGGAGCTGTTTTTT
cdr3_aa: CASSFTIIGKSNTGELFF
v_call: TRBV7-9
j_call: TRBJ2-2
clone_size: few
d_call: -

cdr3_nt: TGCAGCGGAGTCAGGACGAACTATGGCTACACCTTC
cdr3_aa: CSGVRTNYGYTF
v_call: TRBV29-1
j_call: TRBJ1-2
clone_size: -
d_call: -

cdr3_nt: TGTGCCAGCAGCTTAAGACAGAGGGCACCACCCCTCCACTTT
cdr3_aa: CASSLRQRAPPLHF
v_call: TRBV13
j_call: TRBJ1-6
clone_size: -
d_call: -

cdr3_nt: TGTGCCAGCAGCTTATTTACGGTGGGGGAGCAGTACTTC
cdr3_aa: CASSLFTVGEQYF
v_call: TRBV13
j_call: TRBJ2-7
clone_size: -
d_call: -

cdr3_nt: TGCAGCGTTGTCCGGTCTGAAGCTTTCTTT
cdr3_aa: CSVVRSEAFF
v_call: TRBV29-1
j_call: TRBJ1-1
clone_size: -
d_call: -

cdr3_nt: TGCAGCGTTGAAGACCTGGAACAGCGAGAGACCCAGTACTTC
cdr3_aa: CSVEDLEQRETQYF
v_call: TRBV29-1
j_call: TRBJ2-5
clone_size: -
d_call: -

cdr3_nt: TGTGCCTGGACCTGGGGGGAGGGGTTGGCTTTCTTT
cdr3_aa: CAWTWGEGLAFF
v_call: TRBV30
j_call: TRBJ1-1
clone_size: -
d_call: -

cdr3_nt: TGTGCCAGCAGCCCCAGGGGGGCGGGTGAGCAGTTCTTC
cdr3_aa: CASSPRGAGEQFF
v_call: TRBV5-6
j_call: TRBJ2-1
clone_size: few
d_call: -

cdr3_nt: TGTGCCAGCAGCTTACCTGCAGACAATGAGCAGTTCTTC
cdr3_aa: CASSLPADNEQFF
v_call: TRBV7-9
j_call: TRBJ2-1
clone_size: -
d_call: -

cdr3_nt: TGCAGCGTTGAAAAACTCGACTCCTACGAGCAGTACTTC
cdr3_aa: CSVEKLDSYEQYF
v_call: TRBV29-1
j_call: TRBJ2-7
clone_size: -
d_call: -

cdr3_nt: TGTGCCAGCAGCTTAGAGGGACAGTCCTACGAGCAGTACTTC
cdr3_aa: CASSLEGQSYEQYF
v_call: TRBV7-6
j_call: TRBJ2-7
clone_size: -
d_call: TRBD1

cdr3_nt: TGTGCCAGCAGCCCCTTGACGGCAGGCAGCTATGGCTACACCTTC
cdr3_aa: CASSPLTAGSYGYTF
v_call: TRBV7-2
j_call: TRBJ1-2
clone_size: few
d_call: -

cdr3_nt: TGTGCCAGTATCTCAGGGGAAGGAGACTATGGCTACACCTTC
cdr3_aa: CASISGEGDYGYTF
v_call: TRBV19
j_call: TRBJ1-2
clone_size: few
d_call: -

cdr3_nt: TGCAGCGTTGAGGGACTAGTAGGCGATACGCAGTATTTT
cdr3_aa: CSVEGLVGDTQYF
v_call: TRBV29-1
j_call: TRBJ2-3
clone_size: -
d_call: TRBD2

cdr3_nt: TGCGCCAGCACCAGGACAGAGGAAGAGACCCAGTACTTC
cdr3_aa: CASTRTEEETQYF
v_call: TRBV5-1
j_call: TRBJ2-5
clone_size: few
d_call: -

cdr3_nt: TGCAGCGTTGAAGATGGGAAGGTCATGAACACTGAAGCTTTCTTT
cdr3_aa: CSVEDGKVMNTEAFF
v_call: TRBV29-1
j_call: TRBJ1-1
clone_size: -
d_call: -

cdr3_nt: TGTGCCAGCAGCGCCGGGACAGGGATGAACACTGAAGCTTTCTTT
cdr3_aa: CASSAGTGMNTEAFF
v_call: TRBV7-9
j_call: TRBJ1-1
clone_size: few
d_call: TRBD1

cdr3_nt: TGTGCCAGTAGTATGTTTGGGCCCAATGAGCAGTTCTTC
cdr3_aa: CASSMFGPNEQFF
v_call: TRBV19
j_call: TRBJ2-1
clone_size: -
d_call: -

cdr3_nt: TGTGCCAGCAGTTTATCGAGCCCCCCTAACTATGGCTACACCTTC
cdr3_aa: CASSLSSPPNYGYTF
v_call: TRBV27
j_call: TRBJ1-2
clone_size: -
d_call: -

cdr3_nt: TGTGCCAGCAGTTACGGCGGGGGTGTTAGCTCCTACGAGCAGTACTTC
cdr3_aa: CASSYGGGVSSYEQYF
v_call: TRBV6-5
j_call: TRBJ2-7
clone_size: few
d_call: TRBD2

cdr3_nt: TGTGCCAGCAGCGCCGAGTCTAGCGGCTACAATGAGCAGTTCTTC
cdr3_aa: CASSAESSGYNEQFF
v_call: TRBV13
j_call: TRBJ2-1
clone_size: -
d_call: TRBD2

cdr3_nt: TGTGCCAGCAGCTTGCGGCAAGGGCTCTACGAGCAGTACTTC
cdr3_aa: CASSLRQGLYEQYF
v_call: TRBV5-6
j_call: TRBJ2-7
clone_size: -
d_call: -

cdr3_nt: TGTGCCAGCAGCATAATTCCGGGACAGGGGACTCCGAACACTGAAGCTTTCTTT
cdr3_aa: CASSIIPGQGTPNTEAFF
v_call: TRBV7-9
j_call: TRBJ1-1
clone_size: -
d_call: TRBD1

cdr3_nt: TGTGCCAGCAGCCACGTCCCCGGGACAGACTACGAGCAGTACTTC
cdr3_aa: CASSHVPGTDYEQYF
v_call: TRBV5-6
j_call: TRBJ2-7
clone_size: -
d_call: TRBD1

cdr3_nt: TGTGCCAGCAGTGATGGGCCTTGGGGGAATTTCTTT
cdr3_aa: CASSDGPWGNFF
v_call: TRBV25-1
j_call: TRBJ1-1
clone_size: -
d_call: -

cdr3_nt: TGTGCCAGCAGTTTGGACAGGGCGGTCGATCGGGAGACCCAGTACTTC
cdr3_aa: CASSLDRAVDRETQYF
v_call: TRBV6-5
j_call: TRBJ2-5
clone_size: -
d_call: TRBD1

cdr3_nt: TGTGCCAGCAGCTTGGGGCAAGGGACTGCCTATGGCTACACCTTC
cdr3_aa: CASSLGQGTAYGYTF
v_call: TRBV7-9
j_call: TRBJ1-2
clone_size: -
d_call: -

cdr3_nt: TGTGCCAGCGGTCAGGACAGGGCGACAGATACGCAGTATTTT
cdr3_aa: CASGQDRATDTQYF
v_call: TRBV7-9
j_call: TRBJ2-3
clone_size: -
d_call: TRBD1

cdr3_nt: TGTGCCAGCAGTTTGAGGGGATCCTACACTGAAGCTTTCTTT
cdr3_aa: CASSLRGSYTEAFF
v_call: TRBV28
j_call: TRBJ1-1
clone_size: -
d_call: -

cdr3_nt: TGCAGCGTTGAAGGCGACCGTGCCGAGCAGTACTTC
cdr3_aa: CSVEGDRAEQYF
v_call: TRBV29-1
j_call: TRBJ2-7
clone_size: few
d_call: -

cdr3_nt: TGCGCCAGCAGCCATCCCGGGGGTGAAGCTTTCTTT
cdr3_aa: CASSHPGGEAFF
v_call: TRBV4-1
j_call: TRBJ1-1
clone_size: -
d_call: -

cdr3_nt: TGTGCCAGCAGTGAAAGTTCGGGACAGGGATTCTACGAGCAGTACTTC
cdr3_aa: CASSESSGQGFYEQYF
v_call: TRBV2
j_call: TRBJ2-7
clone_size: -
d_call: TRBD1

cdr3_nt: TGTGCCAGCAGCGTGGCGGGCTACGAGCAGTACTTC
cdr3_aa: CASSVAGYEQYF
v_call: TRBV7-9
j_call: TRBJ2-7
clone_size: -
d_call: -

cdr3_nt: TGTGCCAGCAGTCTACAGGGGGCTAATGGCTACACCTTC
cdr3_aa: CASSLQGANGYTF
v_call: TRBV27
j_call: TRBJ1-2
clone_size: few
d_call: TRBD1

cdr3_nt: TGTGCCAGCAGCCACCGGGACAGTGAAGAGACCCAGTACTTC
cdr3_aa: CASSHRDSEETQYF
v_call: TRBV7-9
j_call: TRBJ2-5
clone_size: few
d_call: TRBD1

cdr3_nt: TGCGCCAGCAGCTTCCGGGATAACTATGGCTACACCTTC
cdr3_aa: CASSFRDNYGYTF
v_call: TRBV5-1
j_call: TRBJ1-2
clone_size: -
d_call: -

cdr3_nt: TGTGCCACCAGCAGTGGGCCGCCGAAAGTGGATACGCAGTATTTT
cdr3_aa: CATSSGPPKVDTQYF
v_call: TRBV15
j_call: TRBJ2-3
clone_size: -
d_call: -

cdr3_nt: TGCGCCAGCAGCTTGGCCGGGGGGTTCTATGGCTACACCTTC
cdr3_aa: CASSLAGGFYGYTF
v_call: TRBV5-1
j_call: TRBJ1-2
clone_size: few
d_call: -